The present T cell receptor beta chain was sequenced within a study of blood T cell repertoires in COVID-19. Background on the study: Sites in the United States, Italy and Spain provided acute and convalescent COVID-19 samples. Sources were T cells, B-cell-depleted T cells, or PBMCs; the material itself was cDNA or gDNA.

Measured with immunoSEQ multiplex PCR; TCRdb has only the in-frame clones, and not every one. The sample lists about 300,000 clones; approximately 91% were seen once. CDR1 is SEHNR, CDR2 FQNEAQ, per germline (reference sequence). The CDR3 has 17 amino acids. Unmatched junction bases numbered 14, after V lost 2 bases and J lost 5 bases. Source material: peripheral blood. This clonotype originated in a man between 18 and 29 years old with active or convalescent COVID-19. The chain combines TRBV7-9 with TRBJ2-5; 7 bases match TRBD1. As DNA, the CDR3 is TGTGCCAGCAGCTTAACCCTCACAACAAGGGACAGTGAGACCCAGTACTTC. As protein: CASSLTLTTRDSETQYF.